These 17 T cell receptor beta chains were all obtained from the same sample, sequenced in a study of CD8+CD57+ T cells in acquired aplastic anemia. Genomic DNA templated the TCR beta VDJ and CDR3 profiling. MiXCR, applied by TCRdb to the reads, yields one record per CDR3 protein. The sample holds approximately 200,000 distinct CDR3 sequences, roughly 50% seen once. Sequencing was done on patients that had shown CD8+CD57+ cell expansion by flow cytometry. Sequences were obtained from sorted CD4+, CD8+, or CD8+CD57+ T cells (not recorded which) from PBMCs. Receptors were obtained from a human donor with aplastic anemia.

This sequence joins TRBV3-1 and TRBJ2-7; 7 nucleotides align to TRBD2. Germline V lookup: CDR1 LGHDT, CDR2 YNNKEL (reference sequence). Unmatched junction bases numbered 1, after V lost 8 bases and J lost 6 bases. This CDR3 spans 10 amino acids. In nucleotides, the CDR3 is TGTGCCAGCGGGGGGGTCGAGCAGTACTTC. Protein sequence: CASGGVEQYF.

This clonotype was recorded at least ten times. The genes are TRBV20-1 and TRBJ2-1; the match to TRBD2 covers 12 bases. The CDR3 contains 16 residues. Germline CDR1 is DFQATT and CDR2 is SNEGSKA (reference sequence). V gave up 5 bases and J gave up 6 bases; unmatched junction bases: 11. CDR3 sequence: CSAPFRTSGVLNEQFF. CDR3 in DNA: TGCAGTGCTCCTTTTCGGACTAGCGGGGTCCTCAATGAGCAGTTCTTC.

CDR3 nucleotides: TGTGCCAGCAGTGACCGGGCAGGGGGCGGGACAGATACGCAGTATTTT. It codes for CASSDRAGGGTDTQYF. This rearrangement joins TRBV6-5 to TRBJ2-3, with TRBD1 matching over 8 bases. The CDR3 sequence is 16 residues long. Germline V gene data show CDR1 as MNHEY and CDR2 as SVGAGI. V was clipped by 5 bases and J by 3 bases; unmatched bases: 10.

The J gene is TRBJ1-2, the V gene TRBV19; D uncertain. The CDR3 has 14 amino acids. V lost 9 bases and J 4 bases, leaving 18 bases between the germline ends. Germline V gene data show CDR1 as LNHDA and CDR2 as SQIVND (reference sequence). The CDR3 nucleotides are TGTGCCAGCAGCCATACCTCCGGGCCCTATGGCTACACCTTC. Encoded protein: CASSHTSGPYGYTF.

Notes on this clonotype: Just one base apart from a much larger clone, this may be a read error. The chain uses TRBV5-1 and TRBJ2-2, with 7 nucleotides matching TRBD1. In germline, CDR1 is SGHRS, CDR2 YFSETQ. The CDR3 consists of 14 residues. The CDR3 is CASSTGQITRELFF. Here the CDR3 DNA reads TGCGCCAGCAGCACGGGACAGATCACCAGGGAGCTGTTTTTT.

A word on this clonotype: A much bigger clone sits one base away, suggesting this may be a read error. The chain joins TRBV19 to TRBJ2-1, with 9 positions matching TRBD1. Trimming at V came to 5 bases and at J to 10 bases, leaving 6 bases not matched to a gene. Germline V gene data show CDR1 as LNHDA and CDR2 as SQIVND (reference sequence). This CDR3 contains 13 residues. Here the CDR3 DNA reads TGTGCCAGTAGTCAACAGGGGGCCTACGAGCAGTTCTTC. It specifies CASSQQGAYEQFF.

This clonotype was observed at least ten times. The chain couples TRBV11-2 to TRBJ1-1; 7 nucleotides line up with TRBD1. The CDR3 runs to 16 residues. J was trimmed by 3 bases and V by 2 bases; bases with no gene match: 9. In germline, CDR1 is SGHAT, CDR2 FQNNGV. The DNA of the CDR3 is TGTGCCAGCAGCTTACCCAGGACAGGCGGATACACTGAAGCTTTCTTT. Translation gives CASSLPRTGGYTEAFF.

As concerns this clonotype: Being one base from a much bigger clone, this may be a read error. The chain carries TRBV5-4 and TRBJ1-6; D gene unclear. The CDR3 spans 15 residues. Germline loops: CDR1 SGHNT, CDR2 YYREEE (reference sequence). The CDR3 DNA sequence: TGTACCAGCAGCTTGGGCCCGGCCGAGAATTCACCCCTCCACTTT. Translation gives CTSSLGPAENSPLHF.

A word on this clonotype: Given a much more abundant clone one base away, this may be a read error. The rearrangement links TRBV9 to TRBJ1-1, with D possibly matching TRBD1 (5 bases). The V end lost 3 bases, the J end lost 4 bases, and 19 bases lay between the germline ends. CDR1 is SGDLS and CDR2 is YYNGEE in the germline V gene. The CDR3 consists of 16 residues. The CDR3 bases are TGTGCCAGCAGCGAGGGGACTAGGCGGACGAGCACTGAAGCTTTCTTT. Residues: CASSEGTRRTSTEAFF. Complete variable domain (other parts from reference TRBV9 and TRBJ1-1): DSGVTQTPKHLITATGQRVTLRCSPRSGDLSVYWYQQSLDQGLQFLIQYYNGEERAKGNILERFSAQQFPDLHSELNLSSLELGDSALYFCASSEGTRRTSTEAFFGQGTRLTVV.

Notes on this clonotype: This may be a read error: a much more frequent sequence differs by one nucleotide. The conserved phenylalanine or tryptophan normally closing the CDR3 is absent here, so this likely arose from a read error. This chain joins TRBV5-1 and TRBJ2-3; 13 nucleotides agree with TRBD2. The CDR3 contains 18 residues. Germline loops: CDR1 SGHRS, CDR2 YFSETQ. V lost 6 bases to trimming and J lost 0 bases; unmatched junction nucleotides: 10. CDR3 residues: CASTPGLAGDPSTDTQYL. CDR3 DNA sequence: TGCGCCAGCACCCCCGGACTAGCGGGGGACCCTAGCACAGATACGCAGTATTTA.

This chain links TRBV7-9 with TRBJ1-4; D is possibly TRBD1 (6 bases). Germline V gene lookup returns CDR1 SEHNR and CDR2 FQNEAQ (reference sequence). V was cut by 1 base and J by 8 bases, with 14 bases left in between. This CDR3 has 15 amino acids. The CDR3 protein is CASSLERDKREKLFF. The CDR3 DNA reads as TGTGCCAGCAGCTTAGAACGGGACAAGCGGGAAAAACTGTTTTTT.

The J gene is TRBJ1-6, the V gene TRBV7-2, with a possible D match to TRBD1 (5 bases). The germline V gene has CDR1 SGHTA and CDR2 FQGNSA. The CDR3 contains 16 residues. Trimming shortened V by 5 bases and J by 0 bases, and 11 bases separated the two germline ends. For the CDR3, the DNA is TGTGCCAGCAGCCGGAGACAGACCTCCTATAATTCACCCCTCCACTTT. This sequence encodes CASSRRQTSYNSPLHF.

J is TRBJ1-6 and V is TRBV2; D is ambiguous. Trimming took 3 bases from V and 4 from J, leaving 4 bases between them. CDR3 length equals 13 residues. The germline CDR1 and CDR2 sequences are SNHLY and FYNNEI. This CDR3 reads CASSEAYNSPLHF. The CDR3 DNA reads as TGTGCCAGCAGTGAGGCATATAATTCACCCCTCCACTTT.

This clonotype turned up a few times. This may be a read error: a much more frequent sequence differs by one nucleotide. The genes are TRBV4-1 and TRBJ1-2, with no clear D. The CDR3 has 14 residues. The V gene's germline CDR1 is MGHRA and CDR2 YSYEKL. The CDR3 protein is CASSDHIGGYSYTF. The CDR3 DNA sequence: TGCGCCAGCAGTGATCACATTGGCGGCTATAGCTACACCTTC.

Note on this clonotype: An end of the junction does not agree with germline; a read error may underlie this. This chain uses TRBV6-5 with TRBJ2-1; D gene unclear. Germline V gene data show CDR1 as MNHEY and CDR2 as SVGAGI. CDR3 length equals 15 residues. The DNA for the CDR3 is TGTGCCAGCAATAACCCCCCCCCCTACAACAATGAGCGGTTCTTC. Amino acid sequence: CASNNPPPYNNERFF.

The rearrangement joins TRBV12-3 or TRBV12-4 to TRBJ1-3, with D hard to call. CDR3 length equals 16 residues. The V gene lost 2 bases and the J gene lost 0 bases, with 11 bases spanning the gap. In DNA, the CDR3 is TGTGCCAGCAGTTTACTCGGCCCTGACTCTGGAAACACCATATATTTT. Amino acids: CASSLLGPDSGNTIYF.

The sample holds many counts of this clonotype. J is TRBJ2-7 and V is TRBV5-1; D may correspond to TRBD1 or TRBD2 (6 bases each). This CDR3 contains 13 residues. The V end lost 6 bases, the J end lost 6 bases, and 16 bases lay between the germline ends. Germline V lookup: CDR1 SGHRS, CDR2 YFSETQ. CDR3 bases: TGCGCCAGCATGGAGGGGGTTCCGGGCGAGCAGTACTTC. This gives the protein CASMEGVPGEQYF.